The rows below give T cell receptor beta chains drawn from one sample of a study of shared clonotypes between healthy human individuals. Assay used: immunoSEQ multiplex PCR; TCRdb lists only in-frame clones, some missing. This sample has 660,000 or so clones; around 96% occur once, and the top ten carry around 0.1%. Sequencing was carried out using naive CD8+ T cells sorted from blood. The receptors stem from a woman younger than 45 in good health. Both conserved end residues are part of each CDR3. The D gene is left open where the match is weak. Where a row states a size, it is once, few, many or the class of an expanded clone; other rows omit it.

size	length	V	D	J	DNA	CDR3
few	15	TRBV7-9	NA	TRBJ1-1	TGTGCCAGCAGCTTAGGAGAGGGACCTAACACTGAAGCTTTCTTT	CASSLGEGPNTEAFF
NA	15	TRBV11-2	NA	TRBJ2-1	TGTGCCAGCAGCTTAGCAAGGGATTTTGGCAATGAGCAGTTCTTC	CASSLARDFGNEQFF
NA	11	TRBV29-1	NA	TRBJ1-1	TGCAGCGTTGCAGAGAACACTGAAGCTTTCTTT	CSVAENTEAFF
NA	13	TRBV28	NA	TRBJ2-3	TGTGCCAGCAGTTTTTTGGTAACAGATACGCAGTATTTT	CASSFLVTDTQYF
once	14	TRBV28	NA	TRBJ1-1	TGTGCCAGCAGTTTGGCAGGGGTGGAGGCTGAAGCTTTCTTT	CASSLAGVEAEAFF
NA	17	TRBV10-3	NA	TRBJ2-3	TGTGCCATCAGTGAGTATCTGGGGCTAGCAGACACAGATACGCAGTATTTT	CAISEYLGLADTDTQYF
NA	17	TRBV7-9	NA	TRBJ2-1	TGTGCCAGCAGCTTAGGGCCAGAACGGAGCTCCTACAATGAGCAGTTCTTC	CASSLGPERSSYNEQFF
once	15	TRBV28	NA	TRBJ2-3	TGTGCCAGCAGTCCTCACTGGACCAACACAGATACGCAGTATTTT	CASSPHWTNTDTQYF
once	16	TRBV21-1	NA	TRBJ2-5	TGTGCCAGCAGCAGTGCGCGGGGGGCTATGAGGGAGACCCAGTACTTC	CASSSARGAMRETQYF
NA	15	TRBV28	NA	TRBJ1-4	TGTGCCAGCAGTTTGGTCAGTTCCTTAAATGAAAAACTGTTTTTT	CASSLVSSLNEKLFF
NA	15	TRBV2	TRBD1	TRBJ1-2	TGTGCCAGCAGGGAACGACAGGGTTTTCGCTATGGCTACACCTTC	CASRERQGFRYGYTF
NA	18	TRBV15	NA	TRBJ2-1	TGTGCCACCAGCAGCCGACCCGACTCCAACCCTGTCTACAATGAGCAGTTCTTC	CATSSRPDSNPVYNEQFF
NA	17	TRBV7-9	TRBD2	TRBJ2-7	TGTGCCAGCAGCTTAGCGCCGGGACTAGCAAATTCGGACGAGCAGTACTTC	CASSLAPGLANSDEQYF
NA	13	TRBV5-4	NA	TRBJ2-4	TGTGCCAGCAGCTCCTGGACAGAAAACATTCAGTACTTC	CASSSWTENIQYF
few	14	TRBV27	NA	TRBJ1-5	TGTGCCAGCAGTTTACTGGGGGGCAATCAGCCCCAGCATTTT	CASSLLGGNQPQHF
NA	13	TRBV6-1	NA	TRBJ1-1	TGTGCCAGCAGTGAAAGAGTGAACACTGAAGCTTTCTTT	CASSERVNTEAFF
NA	17	TRBV5-1	TRBD2	TRBJ2-2	TGCGCCAGCAGCGCCGGGACTAGCGGGAGTCGCACCGGGGAGCTGTTTTTT	CASSAGTSGSRTGELFF
NA	17	TRBV11-1	NA	TRBJ2-7	TGTGCCAGCAGCTTAGGAGGTGGGGGCATTTCCTCCTACGAGCAGTACTTC	CASSLGGGGISSYEQYF
NA	17	TRBV5-1	TRBD2	TRBJ2-2	TGCGCCAGCAGCTTGGCCCTAACGCGGGAGTCCTTCGGGGAGCTGTTTTTT	CASSLALTRESFGELFF
NA	16	TRBV2	TRBD2	TRBJ2-3	TGTGCCAGCAGCGCTATGGGGCTAGCGGGAGAAGATACGCAGTATTTT	CASSAMGLAGEDTQYF
NA	14	TRBV14	NA	TRBJ2-5	TGTGCCAGCAGCCCCTGGGGAAGCCAAGAGACCCAGTACTTC	CASSPWGSQETQYF
NA	14	TRBV28	TRBD1	TRBJ2-1	TGTGCCAGTAGAGAGGGACAGGGGGTCGATGAGCAGTTCTTC	CASREGQGVDEQFF
NA	13	TRBV27	NA	TRBJ2-1	TGTGCCAGCAGCTATGGGAATTACAATGAGCAGTTCTTC	CASSYGNYNEQFF
NA	15	TRBV2	NA	TRBJ1-4	TGTGCCAGCACCCGGGGGGAAGCAAGTCGCGAAAAACTGTTTTTT	CASTRGEASREKLFF
once	15	TRBV5-4	TRBD1	TRBJ1-1	TGTGCCAGCAGCTCGACAGGGTGGGAGAACACTGAAGCTTTCTTT	CASSSTGWENTEAFF
NA	16	TRBV2	TRBD2	TRBJ2-5	TGTGCCCGCCGCAGCGGGAGCCAGGTGGGGCAAGAGACCCAGTACTTC	CARRSGSQVGQETQYF
NA	12	TRBV5-6	NA	TRBJ2-2	TGTGCCAGCAGCCCGGGGGCGGGGGAGCTGTTTTTT	CASSPGAGELFF
NA	18	TRBV27	TRBD1	TRBJ2-7	TGTGCCAGCAGTCCAAACCGACAGGGGTTGTTGTTCTCCTACGAGCAGTACTTC	CASSPNRQGLLFSYEQYF
NA	17	TRBV27	NA	TRBJ2-7	TGTGCCAGCAGTTACCACCTCAAGGGAGCTAGATCCTACGAGCAGTACTTC	CASSYHLKGARSYEQYF
NA	12	TRBV27	NA	TRBJ2-5	TGTGCCAGCAGTTTCCACGGGGAGACCCAGTACTTC	CASSFHGETQYF
NA	13	TRBV28	NA	TRBJ1-6	TGTGCCAGCAGTTTCTCCCTTAATTCACCCCTCCACTTT	CASSFSLNSPLHF
NA	17	TRBV28	NA	TRBJ1-1	TGTGCCAGCAGTTTAGGTTGGCAGGAAGTATTGAACACTGAAGCTTTCTTT	CASSLGWQEVLNTEAFF
NA	17	TRBV7-9	NA	TRBJ1-5	TGTGCCAGCAGCTTAGCGCGTGAGATCCTTTTTGATCAGCCCCAGCATTTT	CASSLAREILFDQPQHF
NA	14	TRBV6-1	NA	TRBJ1-1	TGTGCCAGCAGTGAAGCAAGACGGACCCTTGAAGCTTTCTTT	CASSEARRTLEAFF
NA	14	TRBV7-6	TRBD2	TRBJ2-7	TGTGCCAGCAGCTTTGGGGGGGATACCTACGAGCAGTACTTC	CASSFGGDTYEQYF
NA	16	TRBV7-2	NA	TRBJ2-1	TGTGCCAGCAGCTTCTCGGGCAGCGCGTCTTACAATGAGCAGTTCTTC	CASSFSGSASYNEQFF
NA	13	TRBV27	NA	TRBJ2-7	TGTGCCAGCAGTTGGCAGGAGGTGGGCGAGCAGTACTTC	CASSWQEVGEQYF
NA	13	TRBV7-9	TRBD2	TRBJ2-7	TGTGCCAGCAGAACTAGCGGCTCCTACGAGCAGTACTTC	CASRTSGSYEQYF
NA	15	TRBV27	TRBD2	TRBJ2-1	TGTGCCAGCAGTCACGGACTAGCGGGAGGAGATGAGCAGTTCTTC	CASSHGLAGGDEQFF
once	15	TRBV28	TRBD2	TRBJ2-2	TGTGCCAGCAGCAGCGCCAGGGAGGGCACCGGGGAGCTGTTTTTT	CASSSAREGTGELFF
NA	20	TRBV28	TRBD1	TRBJ2-5	TGTGCCAGCAGTGCCGGCCGCAGGACAGGGCCACGGACTTACCAAGAGACCCAGTACTTC	CASSAGRRTGPRTYQETQYF
NA	14	TRBV6-1	TRBD2	TRBJ2-5	TGTGCCAGCAGTGCGGGGGGAGGCGAAGAGACCCAGTACTTC	CASSAGGGEETQYF
NA	17	TRBV7-6	TRBD2	TRBJ2-7	TGTGCCAGCAGCTTGCTAGCGGGGGGAAGAAGCTCCTACGAGCAGTACTTC	CASSLLAGGRSSYEQYF
once	12	TRBV18	NA	TRBJ2-7	TGTGCCAGCTCACCGGGGGCCTACGAGCAGTACTTC	CASSPGAYEQYF
NA	14	TRBV5-6	NA	TRBJ2-2	TGTGCCAGCAGTTATGGATCCAACACCGGGGAGCTGTTTTTT	CASSYGSNTGELFF
NA	15	TRBV5-8	NA	TRBJ2-7	TGTGCCAGCATCCCTCCGGCGGGCCTGGACTACGAGCAGTACTTC	CASIPPAGLDYEQYF
NA	14	TRBV28	NA	TRBJ1-1	TGTGCCAGCACCTTTGGACCGGGGGGCACTGAAGCTTTCTTT	CASTFGPGGTEAFF
NA	13	TRBV2	NA	TRBJ1-2	TGTGCCAGCAGGGCGACAGCTTCAGATGGCTACACCTTC	CASRATASDGYTF